The rows below give T cell receptor beta chains drawn from one sample of a study of T cells in Graves' hyperthyroidism and ophthalmopathy. One entry per CDR3 protein, called by TCRdb with MiXCR from the multiplex PCR reads. The table lists 550,000 to 650,000 distinct CDR3 sequences, roughly 15% of them singletons. Sequenced sample: blood. These receptors came from a woman aged 40 to 50 with Graves' hyperthyroidism. Both conserved end residues are part of each CDR3. A D gene is named only where the DNA matches it firmly. Where a row states a size, it is once, few, many or the class of an expanded clone; other rows omit it.

CDR3aa	CDR3nt	abundance	d_gene	v_gene	j_gene
CSARDSASGKQTQYF	TGCAGTGCTAGAGATAGCGCTAGCGGGAAGCAGACCCAGTACTTC	many	TRBD2	TRBV20-1	TRBJ2-5
CASSVARAGNGYGYTF	TGTGCCAGCAGCGTAGCTAGGGCAGGGAATGGCTATGGCTACACCTTC	few	.	TRBV9	TRBJ1-2
CASLEVNRDRSSYEQYF	TGTGCCAGCCTAGAAGTTAACCGGGACAGGAGCTCCTACGAGCAGTACTTC	many	TRBD1	TRBV2	TRBJ2-7
CASSLGRRTEAFF	TGTGCCAGCAGTTTAGGGAGGCGCACTGAAGCTTTCTTT	.	.	TRBV12-3/TRBV12-4	TRBJ1-1
CASSPGQINTEAFF	TGTGCCAGCTCACCGGGACAGATTAACACTGAAGCTTTCTTT	many	TRBD1	TRBV18	TRBJ1-1
CASSTRTGGTSNYGYTF	TGTGCCAGCAGTACTCGGACAGGGGGCACATCTAACTATGGCTACACCTTC	.	TRBD1	TRBV28	TRBJ1-2
CATNTRLYEQYF	TGTGCCACAAACACACGACTCTACGAGCAGTACTTC	many	.	TRBV28	TRBJ2-7
CSVAAGSTSTDTQYF	TGCAGCGTTGCGGCAGGGTCGACTAGCACAGATACGCAGTATTTT	many	.	TRBV29-1	TRBJ2-3
CASSYRTANTEAFF	TGTGCCAGCAGTTACCGGACGGCGAACACTGAAGCTTTCTTT	many	.	TRBV6-5	TRBJ1-1
CASSLSFMPGTQYF	TGTGCCAGCAGTTTATCGTTTATGCCCGGTACGCAGTATTTT	many	.	TRBV27	TRBJ2-3
CASSPDRGGGSYEQYF	TGTGCCAGCAGCCCAGACAGGGGGGGTGGTAGCTACGAGCAGTACTTC	.	TRBD1	TRBV7-2	TRBJ2-7
CASSVRAGGGYEQYF	TGTGCCAGCAGCGTCAGAGCAGGGGGGGGCTACGAGCAGTACTTC	few	.	TRBV9	TRBJ2-7
CASSHLAGVRNEQFF	TGTGCCAGCAGCCACCTAGCGGGAGTGAGAAATGAGCAGTTCTTC	.	TRBD2	TRBV3-1	TRBJ2-1
CASSQAKGLAGPTDTQYF	TGTGCCAGCAGCCAGGCAAAGGGACTAGCGGGACCCACAGATACGCAGTATTTT	many	TRBD2	TRBV3-1	TRBJ2-3
CSANRLQGLLYEQYF	TGCAGTGCTAATCGATTACAGGGGCTCCTCTACGAGCAGTACTTC	many	TRBD1	TRBV20-1	TRBJ2-7
CASSLAGRGLGEQYF	TGTGCCAGCAGCTTAGCAGGCCGGGGCCTAGGCGAGCAGTACTTC	.	.	TRBV7-6	TRBJ2-7
CASSVFSNTGELFF	TGTGCCAGCAGCGTGTTCTCCAACACCGGGGAGCTGTTTTTT	many	.	TRBV9	TRBJ2-2
CATREQETQYF	TGTGCCACCCGAGAACAAGAGACCCAGTACTTC	.	.	TRBV28	TRBJ2-5